This T cell receptor beta chain was identified in a study of graft-versus-host responses after intestinal transplantation. Overall study: Every recipient underwent anti-thymocyte globulin induction, then tacrolimus and steroids for three to four years.

This clone was detected only once. Antigen: not known. This CDR3 region has 16 residues. From germline, CDR1 is MGHRA and CDR2 YSYEKL. Trimming removed 4 bases from V and 7 bases from J; junction bases left unmatched: 15. Study-wide points: Maximum circulating GvH clone levels tracked with early post-transplant HvG decreases. In recipient marrow, GvH clones were found, and some appeared first in ileum or blood. High graft-versus-host to host-versus-graft clonal ratios were seen in allografts of patients with graft-donor T cell macrochimerism.

Clones were read by immunoSEQ multiplex PCR, and TCRdb kept only the in-frame ones, dropping some. The repertoire has some 95,000 clones, about 91% of them found once; the top ten carry about 0.45%. This chain uses TRBV4-1 with TRBJ1-1; 7 bases map to TRBD1. This receptor was taken from a human donor who received an intestinal transplant. The sample consisted of unstimulated CD8+ T cells sorted from spleen or lymph node cells, taken before intestinal transplant. The CDR3 protein is CASSPRQGRGGFEAFF. The CDR3 coding sequence is TGCGCCAGCAGCCCAAGACAGGGCCGAGGAGGTTTTGAAGCTTTCTTT.